This T cell receptor (beta chain) was sequenced for a study of blood T cells in healthy people across ages. Next came a second PCR, run for about 6 to 12 cycles, which used a sample-barcoded 5' primer along with a J-beta primer mix. Each CDR3 protein is one row after TCRdb ran MiXCR on the 5' RACE reads. The sample comprises around 1,000,000 distinct CDR3 sequences, 35% to 45% of which are singletons, and over 10% rests with the top ten. Per germline, CDR1 LGHNA and CDR2 YNFKEQ. V lost 0 bases, J lost 5 bases, and 9 bases stayed unmatched. CDR3 length equals 16 residues. What was sequenced was blood. The origin of this receptor is a man younger than 35 in good health. V and J are TRBV4-2 and TRBJ2-5, with 7 bases aligning to TRBD1. CDR3 nucleotide sequence: TGTGCCAGCAGCCAAGATTGGACAGGCCGAGGGGAGACCCAGTACTTC. Translating it yields CASSQDWTGRGETQYF.